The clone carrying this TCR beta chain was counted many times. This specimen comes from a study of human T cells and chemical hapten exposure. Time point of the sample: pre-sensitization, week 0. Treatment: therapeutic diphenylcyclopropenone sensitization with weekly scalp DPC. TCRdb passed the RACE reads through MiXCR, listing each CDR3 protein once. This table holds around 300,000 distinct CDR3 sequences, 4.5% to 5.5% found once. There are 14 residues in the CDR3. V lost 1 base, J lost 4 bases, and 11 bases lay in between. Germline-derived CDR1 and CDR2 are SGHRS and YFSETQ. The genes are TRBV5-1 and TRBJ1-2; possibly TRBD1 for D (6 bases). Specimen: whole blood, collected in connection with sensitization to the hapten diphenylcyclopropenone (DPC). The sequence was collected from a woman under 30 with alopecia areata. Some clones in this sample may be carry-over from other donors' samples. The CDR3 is CASSLLDSGYGYTF. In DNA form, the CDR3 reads TGCGCCAGCAGCTTGTTGGACAGCGGCTATGGCTACACCTTC.